Described below is a single T cell receptor (beta chain) sequence and its context. No antigen is known for it. This sample stems from a study of human CD8 memory T cell subsets. General study findings and limits: Beta chains of the T cell receptor were the only chains the study sequenced.

By UMI-labeled 5' RACE, the TCR beta libraries were made. TCRdb reprocessed the 5' RACE reads and stores each CDR3 protein as one record, lacking DNA. The sample holds 9,500 to 13,000 distinct CDR3 sequences. Among CD8+ T cells, TPEX were CCR7+ PD-1+ TIGIT+ early memory cells with exhausted-like traits. CDR1 is MNHEY and CDR2 is SMNVEV in the germline V gene (reference sequence). The CDR3 contains 15 residues. The chain uses TRBV27 and TRBJ2-1; TCRdb lists TRBD2, though no DNA is available to test this call. The sample was CD8+ T cells from PBMCs. This TCR was sampled from a human donor in good health. CDR3 protein: CASSSQAGGWNEQFF.